A single sample gave rise to the 29 T cell receptor beta chains below, sequenced in a study of CD8 T cells in ankylosing spondylitis. TCRdb fed the 5' RACE reads into MiXCR, producing one record per CDR3 protein. The table records hundreds of thousands of distinct CDR3 sequences, under 8.5% of them present only once. Sample: blood, either unsorted or a sorted T cell fraction (not recorded which). The receptors derive from a female donor with ankylosing spondylitis or in good health (not recorded which).

This clonotype was recorded many times. CDR3 loop: CASSYGQKSEAFF. The CDR3 bases are TGTGCCAGCAGTTACGGACAGAAGTCTGAAGCTTTCTTT. V usage is TRBV6-6 and J usage is TRBJ1-1; weak D call: TRBD1 (6 bases). V lost 2 bases and J lost 6, with 10 bases in between. Germline CDR1 reads MNHNY; CDR2 reads SVGAGI (reference sequence). The CDR3 extends over 13 amino acids.

This clonotype was counted ten times or more. This chain links TRBV20-1 with TRBJ2-7; D gene ambiguous. The CDR3 covers 14 residues. The V gene lost 5 bases and the J gene lost 2 bases, with 16 bases spanning the gap. Germline CDR1 and CDR2: DFQATT and SNEGSKA (reference sequence). CDR3 sequence reads: CSAPNVGLPYEQYF. In DNA, the CDR3 is TGCAGTGCTCCAAATGTGGGTCTCCCCTACGAGCAGTACTTC.

There are many counts of this clonotype. This chain uses TRBV29-1 with TRBJ1-2; D not resolved. Trimming stripped 4 bases from V and 8 bases from J, with 17 bases between. Germline V CDR1 and CDR2: SQVTM, ANQGSEA. CDR3 size: 13 residues. The CDR3 here is CSVGFLRTEGYTF. The CDR3 nucleotides read TGCAGCGTTGGCTTCTTAAGAACTGAGGGCTACACCTTC.

In this sample, this clonotype turned up many times. This chain connects TRBV30 to TRBJ2-1; TRBD2 matches 7 bases. The length of the CDR3 is 15 residues. Germline V CDR1 and CDR2: GTSNPN, SVGIG (reference sequence). V lost 4 bases to trimming and J lost 6 bases; unmatched junction nucleotides: 12. This chain's CDR3 is CAWMGGRIVGNEQFF. For the CDR3, the DNA is TGTGCCTGGATGGGCGGGAGAATAGTAGGCAATGAGCAGTTCTTC.

The chain combines TRBV7-2 with TRBJ1-1; D gene ambiguous. This CDR3 has 15 amino acids. Germline CDR1 reads SGHTA; CDR2 reads FQGNSA. V lost 1 base and J lost 8, with 17 bases in between. The CDR3 here is CASSLDRQLREEAFF. CDR3 in DNA: TGTGCCAGCAGCTTAGATCGGCAGCTCAGAGAGGAAGCTTTCTTT. The full variable domain, rest sourced from reference TRBV7-2 and TRBJ1-1, is GAGVSQSPSNKVTEKGKDVELRCDPISGHTALYWYRQSLGQGLEFLIYFQGNSAPDKSGLPSDRFSAERTGGSVSTLTIQRTQQEDSAVYLCASSLDRQLREEAFFGQGTRLTVV.

This clonotype showed up many times. The CDR3 sequence: CASSHSDRDGEAFF. The CDR3 DNA reads TGTGCCAGCAGCCATAGCGACCGGGACGGTGAAGCTTTCTTT. This chain joins TRBV3-1 and TRBJ1-1; D possibly corresponds to TRBD1 (5 bases). CDR1 is LGHDT and CDR2 is YNNKEL in the germline V gene (reference sequence). V was cut by 3 bases and J by 7 bases, with 15 bases left in between. This CDR3 spans 14 amino acids.

This clonotype was detected many times. The V call is TRBV27, the J call TRBJ2-2; possibly TRBD2 for D (7 bases). This CDR3 region has 13 residues. V lost 6 bases and J 6 bases, leaving 11 bases between the germline ends. CDR1 MNHEY and CDR2 SMNVEV come from the germline V gene (reference sequence). CDR3 nucleotide sequence: TGTGCCAGCAGGAGGGGGGGCGCCGGGGAGCTGTTTTTT. This encodes CASRRGGAGELFF.

This clonotype was seen at least ten times. The CDR3 bases are TGCGCCAGCAGCTTGAGGACTAGCTCCTACACAGATACGCAGTATTTT. It encodes CASSLRTSSYTDTQYF. The chain has TRBV5-1 and TRBJ2-3; 8 bases are shared with TRBD2. This CDR3 has 16 residues. Germline lookup yields CDR1 SGHRS and CDR2 YFSETQ. Germline trimming cut 1 base from V and 2 bases from J; bases unmatched to any gene: 6.

Many counts were recorded for this clonotype. The genes are TRBV12-3 or TRBV12-4 and TRBJ2-3; possible D gene TRBD2, 5 bases. There are 14 residues in the CDR3. Trimming pared 1 base from V and 2 bases from J, leaving 7 bases between. CDR3 DNA sequence: TGTGCCAGCAGTTTAGACGGGAACACAGATACGCAGTATTTT. Translating gives CASSLDGNTDTQYF.

This clonotype was detected many times. This sequence joins TRBV5-1 and TRBJ2-5, with D hard to call. Germline values: CDR1 SGHRS, CDR2 YFSETQ. This CDR3 is 13 amino acids long. Trimming took 2 bases from V and 4 from J, leaving 9 bases between them. In nucleotides, the CDR3 is TGCGCCAGCAGCTTACTGGTGGGAGAGACCCAGTACTTC. It specifies CASSLLVGETQYF. Full variable domain (remainder filled in from reference TRBV5-1 and TRBJ2-5): KAGVTQTPRYLIKTRGQQVTLSCSPISGHRSVSWYQQTPGQGLQFLFEYFSETQRNKGNFPGRFSGRQFSNSRSEMNVSTLELGDSALYLCASSLLVGETQYFGPGTRLLVL.

This clonotype was seen many times. This chain joins TRBV7-2 and TRBJ2-7; tentative D call: TRBD2 (6 bases). The CDR3 totals 14 residues. V lost 7 bases and J 3 bases, leaving 16 bases between the germline ends. Germline CDR1 is SGHTA and CDR2 is FQGNSA. Written as DNA, the CDR3 is TGTGCCAGCAATATCGGGGGATCCCTCTACGAGCAGTACTTC. Translation gives CASNIGGSLYEQYF.

This clonotype was observed at least ten times. The rearrangement links TRBV11-3 to TRBJ1-1; possibly TRBD1 for D (5 bases). V was pared by 5 bases and J by 1 base, with 8 bases between. This CDR3 has 13 residues. Per germline, CDR1 SGHNT and CDR2 YENEEA. The CDR3 DNA follows: TGTGCCAGCAGCCGCGGGGGGAACACTGAAGCTTTCTTT. Translation: CASSRGGNTEAFF.

This clonotype was counted many times. The chain uses TRBV12-3 or TRBV12-4 and TRBJ2-3; D possibly corresponds to TRBD2 (5 bases). Trimming cost V 6 bases and J 10 bases, with 17 bases left between them. CDR3 length: 13 residues. In nucleotides, the CDR3 is TGTGCCAGCAGCCCAACTCCGACTATCCCGCAGTATTTT. It codes for CASSPTPTIPQYF.

This clonotype was recorded at least ten times. The rearrangement joins TRBV7-2 to TRBJ1-3, with a weak D call TRBD1 (6 bases). Germline lookup yields CDR1 SGHTA and CDR2 FQGNSA. Deletions cut 9 bases from V and 2 bases from J, with 11 bases between. This CDR3 is 13 amino acids long. The CDR3 protein is CASSAGAGNTIYF. DNA of the CDR3: TGTGCCAGTTCCGCAGGGGCTGGAAACACCATATATTTT.

This clonotype showed up many times. The V gene is TRBV7-2, the J gene TRBJ1-1; no reliable D call. Germline V gives CDR1 SGHTA, CDR2 FQGNSA. The germline V and J ends were trimmed by 1 base and 2 bases, with 5 bases remaining between them. This CDR3 is built from 13 residues. CDR3: CASSLVDNTEAFF. The DNA of the CDR3 is TGTGCCAGCAGCTTAGTTGATAACACTGAAGCTTTCTTT.

The genes are TRBV11-1 and TRBJ2-6; D might be TRBD2 (6 bases). The CDR3 extends over 18 amino acids. V gave up 1 base and J gave up 2 bases, with 15 bases separating them. Germline CDR1 is SGHAT and CDR2 is FQDESV (reference sequence). The DNA for the CDR3 is TGTGCCAGCAGCTTAGTTTGGGGAGGAACTCCTGGGGCCAACGTCCTGACTTTC. This encodes CASSLVWGGTPGANVLTF.

This rearrangement joins TRBV5-4 to TRBJ2-3; D is uncertain. V was clipped by 4 bases and J by 0 bases, with 15 bases between them. The germline gives CDR1 SGHNT, CDR2 YYREEE (reference sequence). CDR3 length: 16 amino acids. In DNA form, the CDR3 reads TGTGCCAGCAGCCCTGGGAACCTCAGAAGCACAGATACGCAGTATTTT. This translates into CASSPGNLRSTDTQYF.

The sample holds many counts of this clonotype. CDR3 sequence: CASSQSPLRGEQYF. The CDR3 bases are TGTGCCAGCAGCCAGTCCCCTCTACGAGGCGAGCAGTACTTC. This sequence joins TRBV14 and TRBJ2-7; the D is unclear. Deletions cut 3 bases from V and 6 bases from J, with 15 bases between. CDR3 size: 14 residues. Germline-derived CDR1 and CDR2 are SGHDN and FVKESK.

CDR3 residues: CASSLAPHALGLYEQYF. In nucleotides, the CDR3 is TGTGCCAGCAGCTTAGCGCCCCACGCCTTAGGCCTCTACGAGCAGTACTTC. The gene calls are TRBV7-6 and TRBJ2-7; no clear D gene. The CDR3 is 17 residues long. Germline CDR1 SGHVS, CDR2 FNYEAQ. V was pared by 0 bases and J by 3 bases, with 18 bases between. Complete variable domain (other parts from reference TRBV7-6 and TRBJ2-7): GAGVSQSPRYKVTKRGQDVALRCDPISGHVSLYWYRQALGQGPEFLTYFNYEAQQDKSGLPNDRFSAERPEGSISTLTIQRTEQRDSAMYRCASSLAPHALGLYEQYFGPGTRLTVT.

In regard to this clonotype: Since a much larger clone is just one base distant, this may be a read error. CDR3 protein: CTSSFGDSSLYQETQYF. The CDR3 bases are TGTACCAGCAGCTTCGGCGACAGCTCCCTCTACCAAGAGACCCAGTACTTC. The V call is TRBV7-9, the J call TRBJ2-5; maybe TRBD1 (5 bases). CDR3 length: 17 residues. Germline V gene lookup returns CDR1 SEHNR and CDR2 FQNEAQ (reference sequence).

This clonotype was detected ten times or more. The gene calls are TRBV6-2 or TRBV6-3 and TRBJ2-3; no clear D gene. This CDR3 contains 15 residues. CDR1 MNHEY and CDR2 SVGEGT come from the germline V gene. V was cut by 6 bases and J by 8 bases, with 21 bases left in between. The CDR3 DNA reads as TGTGCCAGCAGCCCTTCTCAAAGCCCGTGGGGTACGCAGTATTTT. Residues: CASSPSQSPWGTQYF.

This clonotype was seen more than once but under ten times. The chain links TRBV4-3 to TRBJ2-7; a possible D gene is TRBD1 (5 bases). CDR3 length: 14 amino acids. The germline V and J ends were trimmed by 0 bases and 4 bases, with 10 bases remaining between them. Germline CDR1 is LGHNA and CDR2 is YSLEER. In nucleotides, the CDR3 is TGCGCCAGCAGCCAAGATGACAGCGTTTACGAGCAGTACTTC. Translating it yields CASSQDDSVYEQYF.

At least ten counts were recorded for this clonotype. The V and J genes are TRBV9 and TRBJ1-5; D call uncertain. This CDR3 comprises 13 residues. Per germline, CDR1 SGDLS and CDR2 YYNGEE. Trimming shortened V by 0 bases and J by 3 bases, and 4 bases separated the two germline ends. This chain's CDR3 is CASSVVDNQPQHF. The DNA for the CDR3 is TGTGCCAGCAGCGTAGTTGACAATCAGCCCCAGCATTTT.

This clonotype was seen repeatedly, ten times or more. The gene calls are TRBV2 and TRBJ2-7, with 9 bases aligning to TRBD1. This CDR3 is 15 amino acids long. V shed 6 bases and J 3 bases; nucleotides not matched to a gene: 9. Germline V lookup: CDR1 SNHLY, CDR2 FYNNEI. The CDR3 bases are TGTGCCAGCAGATTACAGGGGGCTTTGGTCTACGAGCAGTACTTC. Translation gives CASRLQGALVYEQYF.

As concerns this clonotype: A much larger clone lies a single base off, so this may be a read error. The gene calls are TRBV5-1 and TRBJ1-1; TRBD1 agrees at 7 bases. J gave up 3 bases and V 4 bases, and 15 bases lay outside the gene matches. This CDR3 is 17 amino acids long. CDR1 is SGHRS, CDR2 YFSETQ, per germline. The CDR3 is CASSLPKTGRSDTEAFF. CDR3 nucleotides: TGCGCCAGCAGCCTACCTAAGACAGGGAGGAGCGACACTGAAGCTTTCTTT. Supplemented by reference TRBV5-1 and TRBJ1-1, the full variable domain reads KAGVTQTPRYLIKTRGQQVTLSCSPISGHRSVSWYQQTPGQGLQFLFEYFSETQRNKGNFPGRFSGRQFSNSRSEMNVSTLELGDSALYLCASSLPKTGRSDTEAFFGQGTRLTVV.

This clonotype showed up just once. A much larger clone differs by one base, so this may be a read error. V and J are TRBV6-1 and TRBJ1-5; D is uncertain. The CDR3 spans 16 residues. CDR1 is MNHNS and CDR2 is SASEGT in the germline V gene. CDR3 DNA sequence: TGTGCCGGCAGATCCCCGGGAGCCCCGGGCAATCAGCCCCAGCATTTT. Translation: CAGRSPGAPGNQPQHF.

J is TRBJ1-1 and V is TRBV4-3, with D unresolved. The CDR3 is 13 residues long. The V and J ends lost 7 bases and 4 bases respectively, with 13 bases between them. Per the germline V gene, CDR1 is LGHNA and CDR2 is YSLEER. The CDR3 DNA reads TGCGCCAGCACAGGAGGGCCTCTCACTGAAGCTTTCTTT. The encoded protein is CASTGGPLTEAFF.

A word on this clonotype: A read error may explain this, as a much larger clone is one base away. This rearrangement joins TRBV4-3 to TRBJ2-3, with D tentatively TRBD2 (6 bases). The CDR3 is 15 amino acids. Germline CDR1 is LGHNA and CDR2 is YSLEER. CDR3 DNA: TGCGTCAGCAGCCAAGTAGCGGCACGCACAGATACGCAGTATTTT. It encodes CVSSQVAARTDTQYF.

This clonotype was counted ten times or more. The genes are TRBV19 and TRBJ2-1; D gene unclear. V lost 6 bases and J 9 bases, leaving 12 bases between the germline ends. There are 12 residues in the CDR3. From germline, CDR1 is LNHDA and CDR2 SQIVND (reference sequence). CDR3 bases: TGTGCCAGTAGGGACGAGATCGGTGAGCAGTTCTTC. As protein: CASRDEIGEQFF.